A selection of T cell receptor beta chains follows, all from one sample in a study of circulating and synovial CD4+ cells in juvenile arthritis. This table comes from immunoSEQ multiplex PCR, and its TCRdb copy is limited to in-frame clones, with some not included. The sample has fewer than 40,000 clones; just over 90% are singletons. Material: CD4+ T cells from blood. These receptors were collected from a human donor with juvenile idiopathic arthritis. Each CDR3 is given with its conserved first and last residue. D genes are given only for firm matches. Clone size is shown for a subset of rows, as once, few, many or a class of expanded clone.

D gene: TRBD1
J gene: TRBJ1-2
V gene: TRBV6-5
clone size: .
CDR3 DNA: TGTGCCAGCCAACTTGGACAGGGCAGTGGCTACACCTTC
CDR3 protein: CASQLGQGSGYTF

D gene: TRBD2
J gene: TRBJ2-5
V gene: TRBV18
clone size: once
CDR3 DNA: TGTGCCAGCTCACCACCCTTCCTAGCGGAAAAAGAGACCCAGTACTTC
CDR3 protein: CASSPPFLAEKETQYF

D gene: .
J gene: TRBJ1-1
V gene: TRBV28
clone size: .
CDR3 DNA: TGTGCCGCGAGCCGCGGAAGGTGGAACACTGAAGCTTTCTTT
CDR3 protein: CAASRGRWNTEAFF

D gene: TRBD1
J gene: TRBJ1-2
V gene: TRBV7-9
clone size: .
CDR3 DNA: TGTGCCAGCAGCCCTACAGGGGGCGGTAGGAACTATGGCTACACCTTC
CDR3 protein: CASSPTGGGRNYGYTF

D gene: .
J gene: TRBJ2-7
V gene: TRBV11-2
clone size: .
CDR3 DNA: TGTGCCAGCATCAAGGGGGTAACCCGCTACGAGCAGTACTTC
CDR3 protein: CASIKGVTRYEQYF

D gene: TRBD1
J gene: TRBJ1-4
V gene: TRBV5-1
clone size: .
CDR3 DNA: TGCGCCAGCAGCTCCCGGGACAGGGCTACTAATGAAAAACTGTTTTTT
CDR3 protein: CASSSRDRATNEKLFF

D gene: TRBD2
J gene: TRBJ2-7
V gene: TRBV5-6
clone size: .
CDR3 DNA: TGTGCCAGCACCCCCGGGACTAGCGGGGCCTACGAGCAGTACTTC
CDR3 protein: CASTPGTSGAYEQYF

D gene: .
J gene: TRBJ2-3
V gene: TRBV9
clone size: .
CDR3 DNA: TGTGCCAGCAGCGTAGTAGGGAGAGGGGATACGCAGTATTTT
CDR3 protein: CASSVVGRGDTQYF

D gene: .
J gene: TRBJ2-1
V gene: TRBV4-2
clone size: .
CDR3 DNA: TGTGCCAGCAGCCAAGAAGGCCAAACTCGCCTAGTCGAGCAGTTCTTC
CDR3 protein: CASSQEGQTRLVEQFF

D gene: TRBD2
J gene: TRBJ2-5
V gene: TRBV9
clone size: .
CDR3 DNA: TGTGCCAGCAGCGTAGGAGTAGCGGGGTACCAAGAGACCCAGTACTTC
CDR3 protein: CASSVGVAGYQETQYF

D gene: .
J gene: TRBJ2-3
V gene: TRBV27
clone size: .
CDR3 DNA: TGTGCCAGCAGTTTTTCCCGAGGGAACACAGATACGCAGTATTTT
CDR3 protein: CASSFSRGNTDTQYF

D gene: .
J gene: TRBJ2-5
V gene: TRBV29-1
clone size: .
CDR3 DNA: TGCAGCGTCCAAGGAGGGCGAGAGACCCAGTACTTC
CDR3 protein: CSVQGGRETQYF